This is a list of T cell receptor beta chains from one sample in a study of blood T cells in healthy people across ages. Via MiXCR, TCRdb re-called the 5' RACE reads, giving one row per CDR3 protein. The table lists roughly 800,000 distinct CDR3 sequences, 20% to 25% of them singletons. These data also featured in a second study, about T cells of mothers and their children.

Sequenced: blood. The receptors were gathered from a boy between 10 and 17 years old in good health. CDR3s include the opening cysteine and the closing phenylalanine or tryptophan. Fields, in order: J gene, V gene, D gene, clone size, CDR3 protein, CDR3 DNA. The D gene is left open where the match is weak. Clone size, where shown, is once, few, many, or a class for clones that have expanded.

j_gene: TRBJ2-1; v_gene: TRBV7-3; d_gene: .; abundance: .; CDR3aa: CASSGGGGLNEQFF; CDR3nt: TGTGCCAGCAGCGGGGGAGGGGGGCTCAATGAGCAGTTCTTC
j_gene: TRBJ2-4; v_gene: TRBV4-3; d_gene: .; abundance: few; CDR3aa: CASSQDHRGQNIQYF; CDR3nt: TGCGCCAGCAGCCAAGATCATAGGGGTCAAAACATTCAGTACTTC
j_gene: TRBJ1-6; v_gene: TRBV20-1; d_gene: .; abundance: few; CDR3aa: CSARDRFDSPLHF; CDR3nt: TGCAGTGCTAGAGATCGATTTGATTCACCCCTCCACTTT
j_gene: TRBJ1-3; v_gene: TRBV29-1; d_gene: .; abundance: few; CDR3aa: CSAQGNTIYF; CDR3nt: TGCAGCGCCCAGGGAAACACCATATATTTT
j_gene: TRBJ1-1; v_gene: TRBV7-9; d_gene: .; abundance: .; CDR3aa: CASSSRPLTGPVEAFF; CDR3nt: TGTGCCAGCAGCTCACGTCCGCTGACAGGACCAGTTGAAGCTTTCTTT
j_gene: TRBJ1-4; v_gene: TRBV6-5; d_gene: TRBD1; abundance: few; CDR3aa: CASSYDRAKEKLFF; CDR3nt: TGTGCCAGCAGTTACGACAGGGCAAAGGAAAAACTGTTTTTT
j_gene: TRBJ2-7; v_gene: TRBV7-2; d_gene: TRBD2; abundance: .; CDR3aa: CASSLRWGGRRIEQYF; CDR3nt: TGTGCCAGCAGCTTAAGATGGGGCGGGAGGAGAATCGAGCAGTACTTC
j_gene: TRBJ2-5; v_gene: TRBV14; d_gene: .; abundance: .; CDR3aa: CASSQGLRRKETQYF; CDR3nt: TGTGCCAGCAGCCAAGGTCTTAGGCGGAAAGAGACCCAGTACTTC
j_gene: TRBJ2-1; v_gene: TRBV2; d_gene: .; abundance: .; CDR3aa: CASTWGSNEQFF; CDR3nt: TGTGCCAGCACGTGGGGCAGCAATGAGCAGTTCTTC
j_gene: TRBJ2-7; v_gene: TRBV27; d_gene: .; abundance: few; CDR3aa: CASSGRHGEQYF; CDR3nt: TGTGCCAGTTCTGGGAGACACGGCGAGCAGTACTTC
j_gene: TRBJ2-7; v_gene: TRBV5-5; d_gene: .; abundance: .; CDR3aa: CASSQGRRPGEQYF; CDR3nt: TGTGCCAGCAGCCAGGGACGCCGTCCGGGCGAGCAGTACTTC
j_gene: TRBJ2-1; v_gene: TRBV5-1; d_gene: TRBD1; abundance: .; CDR3aa: CASTWTGGLGEQFF; CDR3nt: TGCGCCAGCACCTGGACAGGGGGCTTGGGTGAGCAGTTCTTC
j_gene: TRBJ2-4; v_gene: TRBV7-8; d_gene: TRBD1; abundance: few; CDR3aa: CASSHGQGIDIQYF; CDR3nt: TGTGCCAGCAGCCACGGACAGGGAATTGACATTCAGTACTTC
j_gene: TRBJ2-3; v_gene: TRBV11-1; d_gene: TRBD1; abundance: .; CDR3aa: CASSSGPGQGSDTQYF; CDR3nt: TGTGCCAGCAGCTCAGGTCCCGGACAGGGCTCAGATACGCAGTATTTT
j_gene: TRBJ1-1; v_gene: TRBV11-2; d_gene: TRBD1; abundance: .; CDR3aa: CASSPKTGGEVAFF; CDR3nt: TGTGCCAGCAGCCCAAAAACAGGGGGAGAAGTGGCTTTCTTT
j_gene: TRBJ2-6; v_gene: TRBV7-9; d_gene: .; abundance: .; CDR3aa: CASSSQRGTGYSGANVLTF; CDR3nt: TGTGCCAGCAGCTCACAACGGGGGACGGGGTACTCTGGGGCCAACGTCCTGACTTTC
j_gene: TRBJ1-6; v_gene: TRBV20-1; d_gene: .; abundance: few; CDR3aa: CSAKGGNSPLHF; CDR3nt: TGCAGTGCTAAAGGCGGTAATTCACCCCTCCACTTT
j_gene: TRBJ1-2; v_gene: TRBV20-1; d_gene: .; abundance: few; CDR3aa: CSATGLEYGYTF; CDR3nt: TGCAGTGCTACAGGGTTAGAATATGGCTACACCTTC
j_gene: TRBJ2-7; v_gene: TRBV18; d_gene: .; abundance: .; CDR3aa: CASSPRDEQYF; CDR3nt: TGTGCCAGCTCACCACGGGACGAGCAGTACTTC
j_gene: TRBJ2-5; v_gene: TRBV15; d_gene: TRBD2; abundance: few; CDR3aa: CATSRDLLGLAGRETQYF; CDR3nt: TGTGCCACCAGCAGAGATCTTTTGGGACTAGCGGGGAGAGAGACCCAGTACTTC
j_gene: TRBJ2-1; v_gene: TRBV11-1; d_gene: TRBD2; abundance: few; CDR3aa: CASSHPMGGNDEQFF; CDR3nt: TGTGCCAGCAGCCATCCGATGGGGGGGAACGATGAGCAGTTCTTC
j_gene: TRBJ2-5; v_gene: TRBV5-6; d_gene: TRBD2; abundance: once; CDR3aa: CASSSIPSGSFETQYF; CDR3nt: TGTGCCAGCAGCTCGATTCCTAGCGGGAGCTTTGAGACCCAGTACTTC
j_gene: TRBJ2-6; v_gene: TRBV6-2/TRBV6-3; d_gene: .; abundance: few; CDR3aa: CASSPNDIPKTVFFGANVLTF; CDR3nt: TGTGCCAGCAGCCCTAATGATATCCCAAAGACTGTGTTCTTTGGGGCCAACGTCCTGACTTTC
j_gene: TRBJ2-3; v_gene: TRBV20-1; d_gene: TRBD1; abundance: .; CDR3aa: CSASAGGADTQYF; CDR3nt: TGCAGTGCTAGTGCAGGGGGTGCAGATACGCAGTATTTT
j_gene: TRBJ2-6; v_gene: TRBV27; d_gene: .; abundance: few; CDR3aa: CASSLVAGANVLTF; CDR3nt: TGTGCCAGCAGTTTGGTGGCTGGGGCCAACGTCCTGACTTTC
j_gene: TRBJ2-1; v_gene: TRBV2; d_gene: .; abundance: .; CDR3aa: CASRVRASYNEQFF; CDR3nt: TGTGCCAGCAGGGTGCGGGCCTCCTACAATGAGCAGTTCTTC
j_gene: TRBJ2-1; v_gene: TRBV10-2; d_gene: .; abundance: few; CDR3aa: CASSEFLYNEQFF; CDR3nt: TGCGCCAGCAGTGAGTTCTTATACAATGAGCAGTTCTTC
j_gene: TRBJ2-5; v_gene: TRBV12-3/TRBV12-4; d_gene: .; abundance: .; CDR3aa: CASSAPMGLGETQYF; CDR3nt: TGTGCCAGCAGTGCACCCATGGGGTTAGGGGAGACCCAGTACTTC
j_gene: TRBJ2-5; v_gene: TRBV2; d_gene: TRBD1; abundance: .; CDR3aa: CASRDRVGETQYF; CDR3nt: TGTGCCAGCAGAGACAGGGTGGGCGAGACCCAGTACTTC
j_gene: TRBJ2-1; v_gene: TRBV11-1; d_gene: TRBD1; abundance: .; CDR3aa: CASSLGQYYNEQFF; CDR3nt: TGTGCCAGCAGCTTGGGACAGTATTACAATGAGCAGTTCTTC
j_gene: TRBJ2-1; v_gene: TRBV28; d_gene: .; abundance: .; CDR3aa: CASSTRKNEQFF; CDR3nt: TGTGCCAGCAGCACCCGGAAGAATGAGCAGTTCTTC
j_gene: TRBJ2-6; v_gene: TRBV7-9; d_gene: .; abundance: few; CDR3aa: CASSLVIDSGANVLTF; CDR3nt: TGTGCCAGCAGCCTCGTTATTGACTCTGGGGCCAACGTCCTGACTTTC
j_gene: TRBJ2-7; v_gene: TRBV27; d_gene: TRBD1; abundance: once; CDR3aa: CASRYGQGGEQYF; CDR3nt: TGTGCCAGCCGCTATGGACAGGGGGGCGAGCAGTACTTC
j_gene: TRBJ1-1; v_gene: TRBV6-2/TRBV6-3; d_gene: TRBD1; abundance: few; CDR3aa: CASTRGGSANTEAFF; CDR3nt: TGTGCCAGCACCAGGGGGGGCAGCGCGAACACTGAAGCTTTCTTT
j_gene: TRBJ2-3; v_gene: TRBV4-1; d_gene: TRBD2; abundance: many; CDR3aa: CASSQGTSGDTQYF; CDR3nt: TGCGCCAGCAGCCAAGGGACTAGCGGAGATACGCAGTATTTT
j_gene: TRBJ2-7; v_gene: TRBV29-1; d_gene: TRBD1; abundance: few; CDR3aa: CSVATGGSYEQYF; CDR3nt: TGCAGCGTCGCGACAGGGGGCTCCTACGAGCAGTACTTC
j_gene: TRBJ2-1; v_gene: TRBV5-1; d_gene: TRBD2; abundance: .; CDR3aa: CASSLEGLATEQFF; CDR3nt: TGCGCCAGCAGCTTGGAGGGACTAGCAACTGAGCAGTTCTTC
j_gene: TRBJ2-7; v_gene: TRBV27; d_gene: TRBD1; abundance: few; CDR3aa: CASSLIQNRGSYEQYF; CDR3nt: TGTGCCAGCAGTTTAATCCAAAACAGGGGTTCCTACGAGCAGTACTTC
j_gene: TRBJ1-4; v_gene: TRBV20-1; d_gene: TRBD1; abundance: .; CDR3aa: CSVPQGRSTNEKLFF; CDR3nt: TGCAGTGTCCCACAGGGGAGGTCAACTAATGAAAAACTGTTTTTT
j_gene: TRBJ2-1; v_gene: TRBV7-9; d_gene: .; abundance: .; CDR3aa: CASSPLSGATYNEQFF; CDR3nt: TGTGCCAGCAGCCCCCTAAGTGGGGCGACCTACAATGAGCAGTTCTTC
j_gene: TRBJ2-1; v_gene: TRBV12-3/TRBV12-4; d_gene: TRBD2; abundance: .; CDR3aa: CASSLEGLADPYNEQFF; CDR3nt: TGTGCCAGCAGTTTGGAAGGACTAGCGGACCCCTACAATGAGCAGTTCTTC
j_gene: TRBJ2-7; v_gene: TRBV11-1; d_gene: .; abundance: .; CDR3aa: CASSFDLQGNEQYF; CDR3nt: TGTGCCAGCAGCTTTGACCTCCAGGGGAACGAGCAGTACTTC
j_gene: TRBJ2-1; v_gene: TRBV20-1; d_gene: TRBD2; abundance: few; CDR3aa: CSARTSGSLEQFF; CDR3nt: TGCAGTGCCAGGACTAGCGGGAGTCTGGAGCAGTTCTTC
j_gene: TRBJ2-1; v_gene: TRBV4-2; d_gene: TRBD2; abundance: .; CDR3aa: CASSPTAGAGYNEQFF; CDR3nt: TGTGCCAGCAGCCCTACTGCGGGAGCGGGGTACAATGAGCAGTTCTTC
j_gene: TRBJ1-5; v_gene: TRBV7-2; d_gene: TRBD1; abundance: .; CDR3aa: CASSPMDRVNQPQHF; CDR3nt: TGTGCCAGCAGCCCGATGGACAGGGTCAATCAGCCCCAGCATTTT
j_gene: TRBJ2-5; v_gene: TRBV7-9; d_gene: .; abundance: few; CDR3aa: CASSLGTIQGETQYF; CDR3nt: TGTGCCAGCAGCTTAGGGACCATCCAAGGAGAGACCCAGTACTTC
j_gene: TRBJ2-1; v_gene: TRBV5-1; d_gene: .; abundance: .; CDR3aa: CASSRGTADGNEQFF; CDR3nt: TGCGCCAGCAGCCGGGGGACAGCCGATGGGAATGAGCAGTTCTTC
j_gene: TRBJ2-7; v_gene: TRBV9; d_gene: TRBD2; abundance: few; CDR3aa: CASSVGSGASYEQYF; CDR3nt: TGTGCCAGCAGCGTAGGTAGCGGGGCCTCCTACGAGCAGTACTTC
j_gene: TRBJ2-1; v_gene: TRBV4-2; d_gene: .; abundance: .; CDR3aa: CASSHPTYNEQFF; CDR3nt: TGTGCCAGCAGCCACCCTACCTACAATGAGCAGTTCTTC
j_gene: TRBJ1-1; v_gene: TRBV13; d_gene: TRBD1; abundance: .; CDR3aa: CASSFGRGRTEAFF; CDR3nt: TGTGCCAGCAGCTTCGGCAGGGGGCGAACTGAAGCTTTCTTT